This TCR beta chain appears in the sequencing data of a study of T cell responses to AZD1222 COVID-19 vaccine. Study results and limitations: Among those given AZD1222, only five to seven were seropositive at baseline. Clonal diversity was possibly underestimated, and white British individuals and females predominated among donors.

In regard to this clone: As yet, its antigen is unknown.

V shed 0 bases and J shed 8 bases, with 3 bases lying between them. CDR1 SGHRS and CDR2 YFSETQ come from the germline V gene. The CDR3 totals 11 residues. Method: immunoSEQ multiplex PCR; TCRdb's copy keeps in-frame clones and lacks some. This sample has about 110,000 clones, with about 90% found just once. The TCR was taken from an adult who received the AZD1222 COVID-19 vaccine. This specimen was peripheral blood, taken 28 days after the second AZD1222 dose. This rearrangement joins TRBV5-1 to TRBJ2-1; D gene unclear. The CDR3 region is CASSLGYEQFF. The CDR3 DNA is TGCGCCAGCAGCTTGGGCTATGAGCAGTTCTTC.